The next 21 T cell receptor beta chains were all read from a single sample in a study of blood T cell repertoires in COVID-19. Method: immunoSEQ multiplex PCR; TCRdb's copy keeps in-frame clones and lacks some. The table has 96,000 or so clones, roughly four fifths seen once; the top ten hold around 5%. The material sequenced was peripheral blood. All receptors derive from an elderly man with COVID-19, enrolled during active disease.

The rearrangement links TRBV19 to TRBJ1-5; 7 bases align to TRBD1. Unmatched junction bases numbered 14, after V lost 3 bases and J lost 12 bases. Germline V gene data show CDR1 as LNHDA and CDR2 as SQIVND (reference sequence). The CDR3 runs 15 residues. The CDR3 reads CASSIPTGTARRQHF. The CDR3 DNA sequence: TGTGCCAGTAGTATCCCAACCGGGACAGCCAGGCGCCAGCATTTT.

This chain joins TRBV27 and TRBJ1-6, with D unresolved. CDR1 MNHEY and CDR2 SMNVEV come from the germline V gene (reference sequence). V was clipped by 3 bases and J by 5 bases, with 8 bases between them. The CDR3 totals 14 residues. CDR3 in amino acids: CASSFAVDNSPLHF. For the CDR3, the DNA is TGTGCCAGCAGTTTTGCAGTTGATAATTCACCCCTCCACTTT.

The chain is built from TRBV11-2 and TRBJ2-7, with D unresolved. The CDR3 consists of 14 residues. Germline CDR1 is SGHAT and CDR2 is FQNNGV. Trimming left V 4 bases short and J 1 base short, with 11 bases between. Here the CDR3 DNA reads TGTGCCAGCAGCTCCCTGCGAGGTTCCTACGAGCAGTACTTC. Translation gives CASSSLRGSYEQYF.

V and J are TRBV7-9 and TRBJ1-2; no clear D gene. CDR3 length: 13 residues. V lost 6 bases and J 0 bases, leaving 8 bases between the germline ends. CDR1 SEHNR and CDR2 FQNEAQ come from the germline V gene (reference sequence). The CDR3 region is CASSTDSNYGYTF. CDR3 DNA sequence: TGTGCCAGCAGTACAGATTCTAACTATGGCTACACCTTC.

The V and J genes are TRBV27 and TRBJ2-2; no clear D. The germline gives CDR1 MNHEY, CDR2 SMNVEV (reference sequence). The CDR3 is made up of 16 amino acids. Trimming shortened V by 6 bases and J by 0 bases, and 14 bases separated the two germline ends. The CDR3 spells CASSRTPFANTGELFF. The CDR3 region has the DNA TGTGCCAGCAGCCGAACTCCGTTCGCGAACACCGGGGAGCTGTTTTTT.

CDR3 sequence (DNA): TGTGCCAGCAGCTTAGAACGTCCGGGATGGGCCGGGGAGCTGTTTTTT. It codes for CASSLERPGWAGELFF. This chain links TRBV11-2 with TRBJ2-2; possibly TRBD2 for D (5 bases). Germline V gives CDR1 SGHAT, CDR2 FQNNGV. The CDR3 sequence is 16 residues long. The germline V and J ends were trimmed by 0 bases and 6 bases, with 14 bases remaining between them.

This clone occurred a few times. V and J are TRBV7-2 and TRBJ2-7; 8 positions agree with TRBD1. The junction had 6 bases not matched to a gene; V was cut back by 6 bases and J by 2 bases. The CDR3 contains 14 residues. Looked up from germline, CDR1 is SGHTA and CDR2 is FQGNSA. The CDR3 region has the DNA TGTGCCAGCAGGGGGCTCAGGGGGCCCTACGAGCAGTACTTC. Amino acid sequence: CASRGLRGPYEQYF. Drawing the rest from reference TRBV7-2 and TRBJ2-7, the complete variable domain is GAGVSQSPSNKVTEKGKDVELRCDPISGHTALYWYRQSLGQGLEFLIYFQGNSAPDKSGLPSDRFSAERTGGSVSTLTIQRTQQEDSAVYLCASRGLRGPYEQYFGPGTRLTVT.

The rearrangement links TRBV7-6 to TRBJ1-6; 7 bases are a match to TRBD1. The CDR3 totals 16 residues. With 5 bases clipped from V and 3 bases from J, the junction kept 7 bases outside the gene matches. In germline, CDR1 is SGHVS, CDR2 FNYEAQ. The CDR3 DNA reads as TGTGCCAGCAGCACCCGGACAGGAGTCTATAATTCACCCCTCCACTTT. Residues: CASSTRTGVYNSPLHF.

The chain has TRBV4-3 and TRBJ2-1; 7 positions match TRBD2. CDR3 size: 17 residues. Germline V lookup: CDR1 LGHNA, CDR2 YSLEER. With V trimmed by 0 bases and J by 1 base, 6 bases remained unmatched. Here the CDR3 DNA reads TGCGCCAGCAGCCAAGATACCAGCGGGATGTCCTACAATGAGCAGTTCTTC. This codes for CASSQDTSGMSYNEQFF.

This clone was recorded once. The chain recombines TRBV5-1 with TRBJ2-3; TRBD1 matches 7 bases. This CDR3 is built from 17 residues. The trim removed 0 bases at V and 2 bases at J, leaving 9 bases unmatched. Germline-derived CDR1 and CDR2 are SGHRS and YFSETQ. CDR3 DNA sequence: TGCGCCAGCAGCTTGGGGGCCCTGGGACAGTACACAGATACGCAGTATTTT. It translates to CASSLGALGQYTDTQYF.

The chain joins TRBV18 to TRBJ2-7; perhaps TRBD2 as D (6 bases). CDR1 is KGHSH and CDR2 is LQKENI in the germline V gene. Deletions cut 3 bases from V and 4 bases from J, with 16 bases between. The length of the CDR3 is 15 residues. The CDR3 here is CASSPDFRRAYEQYF. For the CDR3, the DNA is TGTGCCAGCTCACCGGACTTCAGGAGGGCTTACGAGCAGTACTTC.

The sample holds one count of this clone. This chain links TRBV6-5 with TRBJ2-3; 11 nucleotides agree with TRBD1. Trimming removed 6 bases from V and 6 bases from J; junction bases left unmatched: 2. The CDR3 has 13 residues. CDR1 is MNHEY, CDR2 SVGAGI, per germline. The CDR3 is CASRRTGGDTQYF. The CDR3 coding sequence is TGTGCCAGCAGACGGACAGGGGGCGATACGCAGTATTTT.

With regard to this clone: The sample carries other DNA sequences with the same CDR3. The CDR3 here is CASSFSGDGYTF. The DNA for the CDR3 is TGCGCCAGCAGCTTTTCAGGTGATGGCTACACCTTC. The gene calls are TRBV5-1 and TRBJ1-2; D gene ambiguous. Trimming shortened V by 2 bases and J by 6 bases, and 8 bases separated the two germline ends. The CDR3 has 12 amino acids. CDR1 is SGHRS and CDR2 is YFSETQ in the germline V gene.

In this sample, this clone turned up once. The chain has TRBV28 and TRBJ2-1, with 7 bases matching TRBD2. This CDR3 has 15 amino acids. V was clipped by 8 bases and J by 5 bases; unmatched bases: 12. Germline V CDR1 and CDR2: MDHEN, SYDVKM. The CDR3 region has the DNA TGTGCCAGCTCCCGGGGAGGGGAGGTCAACAATGAGCAGTTCTTC. Protein: CASSRGGEVNNEQFF.

This chain uses TRBV18 with TRBJ1-1; TRBD1 matches at 8 bases. This CDR3 region has 14 residues. The V gene end was trimmed by 5 bases and the J gene end by 1 base; junction bases not matched to a gene: 3. In germline, CDR1 is KGHSH, CDR2 LQKENI. CDR3 protein: CASSSTGANTEAFF. The CDR3 DNA reads TGTGCCAGCTCATCGACAGGGGCGAACACTGAAGCTTTCTTT.

The chain combines TRBV21-1 with TRBJ1-1; whether TRBD1, the table's D call, matches the DNA was not checked. TRBV21-1 represents a pseudogene. The CDR3 covers 17 residues. The CDR3 DNA follows: TGTGCCAGCAGCAAAGAAATCCGGACAGGGGTGAACACTGAAGCTTTCTTT. Translation: CASSKEIRTGVNTEAFF.

This clone was detected only a few times. The chain joins TRBV4-1 to TRBJ2-7; 8 bases agree with TRBD1. There are 15 residues in the CDR3. Trimming took 1 base from V and 2 from J; bases not matched to a gene: 4. CDR1 MGHRA and CDR2 YSYEKL come from the germline V gene. CDR3 nucleotides: TGCGCCAGCAGCCAAGGGACAGGGAGCCCCTACGAGCAGTACTTC. This codes for CASSQGTGSPYEQYF.

The J gene is TRBJ1-5, the V gene TRBV7-9; D remains unclear. Germline-derived CDR1 and CDR2 are SEHNR and FQNEAQ (reference sequence). The CDR3 runs to 13 residues. Trimming left V 5 bases short and J 4 bases short, with 9 bases between. The CDR3 DNA reads TGTGCCAGCAGCCCACGAGGGAATCAGCCCCAGCATTTT. It codes for CASSPRGNQPQHF.

With respect to this clone: This sample also contains other DNA sequences that code for the same CDR3. The chain carries TRBV27 and TRBJ2-7; D call uncertain. The CDR3 totals 13 residues. The germline V and J ends were trimmed by 3 bases and 1 base, with 7 bases remaining between them. Per germline, CDR1 MNHEY and CDR2 SMNVEV (reference sequence). Here the CDR3 reads CASSFSSSYEQYF. In DNA form, the CDR3 reads TGTGCCAGCAGTTTTTCGAGTTCCTACGAGCAGTACTTC.

The rearrangement uses TRBV30 and TRBJ2-7; 9 nucleotides align to TRBD1. CDR1 is GTSNPN, CDR2 SVGIG, per germline (reference sequence). This CDR3 is 14 amino acids long. Trimming took 5 bases from V and 3 from J; bases not matched to a gene: 8. Here the CDR3 DNA reads TGTGCCTGGGATACAGGGACAGGGTACTACGAGCAGTACTTC. This translates into CAWDTGTGYYEQYF.

The J gene is TRBJ1-2, the V gene TRBV18; no clear D gene. The CDR3 consists of 13 residues. The germline V gene encodes CDR1 KGHSH and CDR2 LQKENI. V was shortened by 2 bases and J by 0 bases, with 4 bases between the two germline ends. The DNA of the CDR3 is TGTGCCAGCTCACCAGGAGCTAACTATGGCTACACCTTC. As protein: CASSPGANYGYTF.